This TCR beta chain stems from a study of T cell repertoires in aging, cancer and after chemotherapy. Study-wide findings and caveats: The repertoire data cannot show anything about immunological memory following chemotherapy. Compared with age-matched healthy donors, untreated hematological or solid cancer patients showed higher blood TCR clonality.

Germline CDR1 reads MGHRA; CDR2 reads YSYEKL. The length of the CDR3 is 16 residues. Trimming took off 1 base at V and 0 bases at J, with 10 bases between the two ends. Rearranged V-D-J TRB sequences were amplified with a mixed TRB-A/B primer pool. TCRdb ran MiXCR on the multiplex PCR reads and lists one entry per CDR3 protein. In the table there are some 1,000 distinct CDR3 sequences, about 29% of which are singletons. A remark on this clonotype: Its antigen is currently unknown.

Amplification of TCR beta used genomic DNA extracted from peripheral blood. The clonotype was recovered from a human donor with a solid tumor. This rearrangement joins TRBV4-1 to TRBJ1-3; D is unresolved. The sample consisted of blood. For the CDR3, the DNA is TGCGCCAGCAGCCAAGGACGAGGGTACTCTGGAAACACCATATATTTT. Its protein product is CASSQGRGYSGNTIYF.